The 4 T cell receptor beta chains presented below share a single source sample, sequenced in a study of cytomegalovirus exposure and HLA in healthy donors (dated by TCRdb to 2016 to 2017). Receptors were amplified or captured by the immunoSEQ multiplex PCR assay. For the multiplex PCR, a mixture combining 60 forward primers for TCR Vbeta segments and 13 reverse primers for TCR Jbeta segments was used. As stored in TCRdb, this immuneACCESS dataset retains in-frame rearrangements with V and J assigned. A fraction of the clones does not appear; measured against another copy, unresolved V genes explain less than half of the discrepancy, and the remainder lacks a known reason. This sample's table has entries for 100,000 to 150,000 clones. The ten largest account for 2.2% of the sample. The sequencing sample was made of PBMCs. These receptors all stem from a man aged 40-49 years in good health and CMV-seronegative.

The rearrangement joins TRBV7-2 to TRBJ2-7, with 9 bases fitting TRBD1. The CDR3 runs 15 residues. With 5 bases clipped from V and 2 bases from J, the junction kept 7 bases outside the gene matches. Germline lookup yields CDR1 SGHTA and CDR2 FQGNSA. DNA of the CDR3: TGTGCCAGCAGCCGGGGACAGGGCCTAACCTACGAGCAGTACTTC. Residues: CASSRGQGLTYEQYF.

The chain has TRBV10-3 and TRBJ1-2; perhaps TRBD1 as D (6 bases). This CDR3 spans 13 amino acids. V was clipped by 4 bases and J by 3 bases, with 9 bases between them. CDR1 and CDR2 from the germline V gene are ENHRY and SYGVKD. The chain's CDR3 is CAISVQGDYGYTF. The CDR3 region has the DNA TGTGCCATCAGTGTACAGGGAGACTATGGCTACACCTTC.

V gene TRBV6-4 combines with J gene TRBJ2-1, with TRBD2 identical over 7 bases. The CDR3 is 14 amino acids. V dropped 3 bases and J dropped 6; count of bases not matched to a gene: 5. The germline V gene has CDR1 MRHNA and CDR2 SNTAGT. The DNA of the CDR3 is TGTGCCAGCAGTGATTTTGGCGGGAGCAATGAGCAGTTCTTC. It is translated as CASSDFGGSNEQFF.

The chain joins TRBV6-1 to TRBJ2-1; TRBD1 might be the D (5 bases). V lost 1 base and J lost 4, with 8 bases in between. Germline-derived CDR1 and CDR2 are MNHNS and SASEGT. The CDR3 spans 14 residues. The CDR3 protein is CASSEGQKYNEQFF. The CDR3 nucleotides are TGTGCCAGCAGTGAAGGACAGAAATACAATGAGCAGTTCTTC.